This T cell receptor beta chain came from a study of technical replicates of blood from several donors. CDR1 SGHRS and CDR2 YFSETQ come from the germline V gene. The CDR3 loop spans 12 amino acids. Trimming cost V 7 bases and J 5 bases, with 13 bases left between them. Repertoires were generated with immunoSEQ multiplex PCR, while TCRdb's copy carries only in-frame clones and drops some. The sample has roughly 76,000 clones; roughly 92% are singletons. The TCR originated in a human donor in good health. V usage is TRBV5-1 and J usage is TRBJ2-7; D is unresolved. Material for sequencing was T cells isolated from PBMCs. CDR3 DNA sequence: TGCGCCAGCGGTGGTTCTCTAGACGAGCAGTACTTC. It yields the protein CASGGSLDEQYF.